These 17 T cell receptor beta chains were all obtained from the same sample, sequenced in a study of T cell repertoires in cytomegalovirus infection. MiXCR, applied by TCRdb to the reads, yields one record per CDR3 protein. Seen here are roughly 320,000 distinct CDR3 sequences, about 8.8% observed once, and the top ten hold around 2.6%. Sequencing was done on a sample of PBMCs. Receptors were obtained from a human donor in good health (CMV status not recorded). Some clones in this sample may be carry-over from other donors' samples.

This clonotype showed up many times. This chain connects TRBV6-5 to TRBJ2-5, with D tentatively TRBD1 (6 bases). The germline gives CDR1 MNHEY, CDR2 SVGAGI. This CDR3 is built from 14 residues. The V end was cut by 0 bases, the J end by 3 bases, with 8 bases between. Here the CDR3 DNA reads TGTGCCAGCAGTTACTCGGGGGCAGAAGAGACCCAGTACTTC. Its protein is CASSYSGAEETQYF.

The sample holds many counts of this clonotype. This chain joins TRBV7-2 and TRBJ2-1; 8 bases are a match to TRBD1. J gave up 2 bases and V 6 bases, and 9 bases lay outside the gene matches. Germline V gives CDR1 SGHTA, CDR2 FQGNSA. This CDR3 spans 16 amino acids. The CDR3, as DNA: TGTGCCAGCAGATCAAGTGGACAGGGTCCCTACAATGAGCAGTTCTTC. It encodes CASRSSGQGPYNEQFF.

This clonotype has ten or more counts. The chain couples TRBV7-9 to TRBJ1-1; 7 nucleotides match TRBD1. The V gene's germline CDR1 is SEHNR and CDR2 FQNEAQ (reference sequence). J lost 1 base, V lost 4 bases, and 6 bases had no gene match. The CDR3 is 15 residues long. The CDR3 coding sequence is TGTGCCAGCAGCTCGACAGGGTTGAAGAACACTGAAGCTTTCTTT. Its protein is CASSSTGLKNTEAFF.

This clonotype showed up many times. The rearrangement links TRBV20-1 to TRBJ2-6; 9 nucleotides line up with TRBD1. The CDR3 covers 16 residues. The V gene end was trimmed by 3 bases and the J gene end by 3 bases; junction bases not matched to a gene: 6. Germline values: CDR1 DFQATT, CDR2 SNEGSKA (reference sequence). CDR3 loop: CSARNRGLGGANVLTF. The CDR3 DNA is TGCAGTGCTAGGAACAGGGGGCTCGGTGGGGCCAACGTCCTGACTTTC.

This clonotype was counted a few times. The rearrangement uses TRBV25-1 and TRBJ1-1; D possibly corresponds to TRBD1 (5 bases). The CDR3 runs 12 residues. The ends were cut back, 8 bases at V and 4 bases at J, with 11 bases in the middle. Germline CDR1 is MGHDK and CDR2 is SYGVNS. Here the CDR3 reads CASLGAGTEAFF. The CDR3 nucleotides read TGTGCCAGCCTCGGGGCCGGCACTGAAGCTTTCTTT.

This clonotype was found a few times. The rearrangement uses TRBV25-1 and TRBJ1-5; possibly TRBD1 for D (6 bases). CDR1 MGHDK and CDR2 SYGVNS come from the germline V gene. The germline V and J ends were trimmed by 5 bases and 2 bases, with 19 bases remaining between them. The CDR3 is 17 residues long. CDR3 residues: CASSPPGTPLGNQPQHF. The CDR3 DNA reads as TGTGCCAGCAGTCCGCCTGGGACACCCCTGGGCAATCAGCCCCAGCATTTT. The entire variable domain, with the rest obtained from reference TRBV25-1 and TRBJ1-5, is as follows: EADIYQTPRYLVIGTGKKITLECSQTMGHDKMYWYQQDPGMELHLIHYSYGVNSTEKGDLSSESTVSRIRTEHFPLTLESARPSHTSQYLCASSPPGTPLGNQPQHFGDGTRLSIL.

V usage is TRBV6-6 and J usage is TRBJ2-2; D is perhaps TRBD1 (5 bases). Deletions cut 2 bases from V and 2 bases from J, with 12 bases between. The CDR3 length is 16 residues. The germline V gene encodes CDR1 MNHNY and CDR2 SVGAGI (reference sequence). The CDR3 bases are TGTGCCAGCAGTTACCAGGGTTCCGGTAACACCGGGGAGCTGTTTTTT. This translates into CASSYQGSGNTGELFF.

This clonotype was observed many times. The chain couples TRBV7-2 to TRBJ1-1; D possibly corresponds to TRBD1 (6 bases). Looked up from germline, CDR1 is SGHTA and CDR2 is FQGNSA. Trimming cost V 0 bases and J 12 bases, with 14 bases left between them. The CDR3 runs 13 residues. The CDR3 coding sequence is TGTGCCAGCAGCTTAGCGGTCAGGGGATGGCCTTTCTTT. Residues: CASSLAVRGWPFF.

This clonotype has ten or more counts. The CDR3 coding sequence is TGTGCCAGCAGTCCGCTCGGGGTACGTGAGCAGTTCTTC. Translation gives CASSPLGVREQFF. The chain employs TRBV27 and TRBJ2-1; possible D gene TRBD2, 5 bases. The CDR3 has 13 amino acids. With 5 bases removed from V and 9 bases from J, the gap between germline ends came to 14 bases. Germline CDR1 is MNHEY and CDR2 is SMNVEV (reference sequence).

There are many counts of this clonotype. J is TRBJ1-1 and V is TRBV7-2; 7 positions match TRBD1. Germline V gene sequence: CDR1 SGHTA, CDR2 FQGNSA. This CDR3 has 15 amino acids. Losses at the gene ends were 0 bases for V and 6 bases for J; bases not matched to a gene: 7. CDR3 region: CASSLARGSVAEAFF. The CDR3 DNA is TGTGCCAGCAGCTTAGCCAGGGGGAGTGTGGCTGAAGCTTTCTTT.

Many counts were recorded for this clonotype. The CDR3 DNA reads as TGTGCCAGCAGCCCAGGGGGTGCGAGCTCCTACGAGCAGTACGTC. Encoded protein: CASSPGGASSYEQYV. The chain carries TRBV28 and TRBJ2-7, with 7 bases identical to TRBD1. There are 15 residues in the CDR3. CDR1 is MDHEN and CDR2 is SYDVKM in the germline V gene. V lost 6 bases, J lost 0 bases, and 8 bases stayed unmatched.

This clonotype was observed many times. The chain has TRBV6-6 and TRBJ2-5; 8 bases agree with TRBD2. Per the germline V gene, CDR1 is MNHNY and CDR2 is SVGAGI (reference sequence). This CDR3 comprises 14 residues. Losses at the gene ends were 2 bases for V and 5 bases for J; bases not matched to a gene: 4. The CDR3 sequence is CASSYRGGPETQYF. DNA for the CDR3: TGTGCCAGCAGTTACCGGGGGGGGCCTGAGACCCAGTACTTC.

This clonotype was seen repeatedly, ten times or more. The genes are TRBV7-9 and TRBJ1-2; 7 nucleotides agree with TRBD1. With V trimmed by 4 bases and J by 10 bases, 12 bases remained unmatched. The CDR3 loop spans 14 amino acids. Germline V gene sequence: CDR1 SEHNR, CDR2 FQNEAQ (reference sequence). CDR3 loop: CASSSLRRQGNYTF. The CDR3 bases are TGTGCCAGCAGCTCCCTCAGACGACAGGGAAACTACACCTTC.

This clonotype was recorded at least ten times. CDR3 coding DNA: TGTGCCGGCGGGGACGGAAATCAGCCCCAGCATTTT. It yields the protein CAGGDGNQPQHF. The chain couples TRBV10-3 to TRBJ1-5; weak D call: TRBD1 (5 bases). CDR1 ENHRY and CDR2 SYGVKD come from the germline V gene. V gave up 11 bases and J gave up 4 bases, with 12 bases separating them. The CDR3 covers 12 residues.

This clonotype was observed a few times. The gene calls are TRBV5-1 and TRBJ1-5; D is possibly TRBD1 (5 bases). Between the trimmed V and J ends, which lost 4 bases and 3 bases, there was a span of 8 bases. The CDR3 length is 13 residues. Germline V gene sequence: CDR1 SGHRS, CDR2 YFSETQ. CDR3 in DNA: TGCGCCAGCAGCCCGGACACCAATCAGCCCCAGCATTTT. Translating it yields CASSPDTNQPQHF.

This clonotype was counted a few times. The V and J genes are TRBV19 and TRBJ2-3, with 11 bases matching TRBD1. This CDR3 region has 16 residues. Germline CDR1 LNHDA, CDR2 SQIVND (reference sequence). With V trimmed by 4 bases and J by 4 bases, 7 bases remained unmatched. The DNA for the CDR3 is TGTGCCAGTAGTAAATCCAGGACAGGGGGCCCAGATACGCAGTATTTT. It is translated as CASSKSRTGGPDTQYF.

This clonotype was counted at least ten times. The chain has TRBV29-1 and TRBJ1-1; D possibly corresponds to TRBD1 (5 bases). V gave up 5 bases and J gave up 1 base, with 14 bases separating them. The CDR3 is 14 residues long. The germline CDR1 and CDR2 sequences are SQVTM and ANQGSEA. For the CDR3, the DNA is TGCAGCGTTTCGTTCAGGGTCACGAACACTGAAGCTTTCTTT. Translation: CSVSFRVTNTEAFF.